The 16 T cell receptor beta chains listed next were all sequenced from one sample in a study of blood T cell repertoires in COVID-19. The repertoire was sequenced with immunoSEQ multiplex PCR; TCRdb's copy has only in-frame clones and lacks some. The sample has about 300,000 clones, around 89% seen once. The sample consisted of peripheral blood. These receptors all come from a man aged 18 to 30 who had recovered from COVID-19.

This clone has a single count. The rearrangement links TRBV25-1 to TRBJ1-4; 7 nucleotides align to TRBD1. Germline V lookup: CDR1 MGHDK, CDR2 SYGVNS. CDR3 length: 14 amino acids. V was clipped by 8 bases and J by 4 bases; unmatched bases: 7. The CDR3 DNA follows: TGTGCCAGCGCGGCGGCAGGGGGTAATGAAAAACTGTTTTTT. Amino acid sequence: CASAAAGGNEKLFF.

The gene calls are TRBV29-1 and TRBJ2-5; 8 nucleotides line up with TRBD1. The V and J ends lost 6 bases and 5 bases, in that order; junction bases with no gene match: 2. The germline gives CDR1 SQVTM, CDR2 ANQGSEA. CDR3 size: 11 residues. The CDR3, as DNA: TGCAGCGTCAGACAGGGGGAGACCCAGTACTTC. This codes for CSVRQGETQYF. Using reference TRBV29-1 and TRBJ2-5 for the parts outside the CDR3, the full variable domain is SAVISQKPSRDICQRGTSLTIQCQVDSQVTMMFWYRQQPGQSLTLIATANQGSEATYESGFVIDKFPISRPNLTFSTLTVSNMSPEDSSIYLCSVRQGETQYFGPGTRLLVL.

The chain links TRBV10-3 to TRBJ1-3; 9 nucleotides agree with TRBD1. The CDR3 is 14 amino acids. After removal of 6 bases from V and 1 base from J, the junction contained 1 base not matched to a gene. CDR1 and CDR2 from the germline V gene are ENHRY and SYGVKD. This CDR3 reads CAIRGQGSGNTIYF. CDR3 DNA sequence: TGTGCCATCAGGGGACAGGGTTCTGGAAACACCATATATTTT.

The chain employs TRBV5-1 and TRBJ2-3, with 14 bases identical to TRBD2. Germline assignment: CDR1 SGHRS and CDR2 YFSETQ. Trimming removed 4 bases from V and 0 bases from J; junction bases left unmatched: 7. This CDR3 is 18 amino acids long. The CDR3 reads CASSLGLAGVPSTDTQYF. CDR3 bases: TGCGCCAGCAGCCTGGGACTAGCGGGGGTGCCGAGCACAGATACGCAGTATTTT.

J is TRBJ2-1 and V is TRBV5-6; 7 nucleotides agree with TRBD2. CDR3 length: 15 amino acids. V was pared by 0 bases and J by 2 bases, with 2 bases of the junction left unmatched. Germline CDR1 is SGHDT and CDR2 is YYEEEE. The CDR3 DNA reads as TGTGCCAGCAGCTTGGTGGGGGGGACCTACAATGAGCAGTTCTTC. Protein sequence: CASSLVGGTYNEQFF.

The rearrangement links TRBV6-1 to TRBJ2-7; 8 bases are shared with TRBD1. The germline gives CDR1 MNHNS, CDR2 SASEGT. Trimming at V came to 6 bases and at J to 5 bases, leaving 6 bases not matched to a gene. The CDR3 has 13 amino acids. This CDR3 is CASRRTGIDEQYF. In DNA, the CDR3 is TGTGCCAGCAGACGGACAGGGATCGACGAGCAGTACTTC.

The chain links TRBV30 to TRBJ1-6; no reliable D call. Per the germline V gene, CDR1 is GTSNPN and CDR2 is SVGIG (reference sequence). The ends were cut back, 0 bases at V and 6 bases at J, with 12 bases in the middle. The CDR3 is made up of 15 amino acids. In DNA, the CDR3 is TGTGCCTGGAGTGTACTAGAGAGCTCTAATTCACCCCTCCACTTT. Protein: CAWSVLESSNSPLHF.

The chain links TRBV7-2 to TRBJ1-4, with 9 bases matching TRBD1. The V gene end was trimmed by 7 bases and the J gene end by 7 bases; junction bases not matched to a gene: 10. The CDR3 covers 15 residues. CDR1 and CDR2 from the germline V gene are SGHTA and FQGNSA. DNA of the CDR3: TGTGCCAGCAACACCCCCGGGACAGGGTTTGAAAAACTGTTTTTT. This codes for CASNTPGTGFEKLFF.

This clone was detected a few times. The rearrangement uses TRBV6-5 and TRBJ2-1; 7 bases fit TRBD1. The length of the CDR3 is 15 residues. The germline CDR1 and CDR2 sequences are MNHEY and SVGAGI. After removal of 0 bases from V and 10 bases from J, the junction contained 9 bases not matched to a gene. The CDR3 sequence: CASSYSGTASYEQFF. DNA for the CDR3: TGTGCCAGCAGTTACTCTGGGACAGCTTCGTACGAGCAGTTCTTC.

This clone occurred once. The chain employs TRBV14 and TRBJ2-1; no clear D gene. Germline V gene data show CDR1 as SGHDN and CDR2 as FVKESK. This CDR3 region has 12 residues. The germline V and J ends were trimmed by 4 bases and 7 bases, with 8 bases remaining between them. The CDR3 coding sequence is TGTGCCAGCAGCCCTATAAGAAATGAGCAGTTCTTC. It specifies CASSPIRNEQFF.

The chain joins TRBV7-9 to TRBJ1-1, with D perhaps matching TRBD1 (6 bases). The V and J ends lost 1 base and 6 bases respectively, with 12 bases between them. Germline values: CDR1 SEHNR, CDR2 FQNEAQ (reference sequence). This CDR3 has 14 residues. CDR3 amino acids: CASSLEGGQSEAFF. CDR3 bases: TGTGCCAGCAGCTTAGAGGGTGGACAGTCTGAAGCTTTCTTT.

The chain links TRBV9 to TRBJ1-1; possible D gene TRBD1, 6 bases. Between the trimmed V and J ends, which lost 5 bases and 4 bases, there was a span of 15 bases. This CDR3 has 14 residues. The germline V gene encodes CDR1 SGDLS and CDR2 YYNGEE. This CDR3 reads CASSSGAGGTEAFF. The CDR3, as DNA: TGTGCCAGCAGTTCAGGGGCGGGGGGCACTGAAGCTTTCTTT.

This chain connects TRBV6-6 to TRBJ1-1; 7 bases are shared with TRBD1. This CDR3 region has 14 residues. V gave up 7 bases and J gave up 0 bases; unmatched junction bases: 5. The germline V gene encodes CDR1 MNHNY and CDR2 SVGAGI (reference sequence). In nucleotides, the CDR3 is TGTGCCAGCACCGGGACAGCAGTGAACACTGAAGCTTTCTTT. Translating gives CASTGTAVNTEAFF.

The chain is built from TRBV6-6 and TRBJ2-7; D possibly corresponds to TRBD1 (8 bases). Germline V lookup: CDR1 MNHNY, CDR2 SVGAGI (reference sequence). Trimming cost V 6 bases and J 3 bases, with 21 bases left between them. There are 16 residues in the CDR3. As DNA, the CDR3 is TGTGCCAGCAGCCAGGGGGGGACAGGCCCCGGCTACGAGCAGTACTTC. Its translation: CASSQGGTGPGYEQYF.

The rearrangement joins TRBV2 to TRBJ2-1; 9 bases align to TRBD2. V gave up 6 bases and J gave up 4 bases; unmatched junction bases: 13. CDR3 length: 17 amino acids. Germline CDR1 and CDR2: SNHLY and FYNNEI. The CDR3 spells CASRGLVAGVGYNEQFF. In nucleotides, the CDR3 is TGTGCCAGCAGGGGATTGGTAGCGGGAGTTGGTTACAATGAGCAGTTCTTC. Combining the CDR3 with reference TRBV2 and TRBJ2-1 gives the whole variable domain EPEVTQTPSHQVTQMGQEVILRCVPISNHLYFYWYRQILGQKVEFLVSFYNNEISEKSEIFDDQFSVERPDGSNFTLKIRSTKLEDSAMYFCASRGLVAGVGYNEQFFGPGTRLTVL.

J is TRBJ2-5 and V is TRBV7-3; the D is unclear. Trimming cost V 5 bases and J 5 bases, with 12 bases left between them. There are 13 residues in the CDR3. The germline V gene encodes CDR1 SGHTA and CDR2 FQGTGA. The CDR3 nucleotides read TGTGCCAGCAGCCCCCGCGCGTTGGAGACCCAGTACTTC. This sequence encodes CASSPRALETQYF.